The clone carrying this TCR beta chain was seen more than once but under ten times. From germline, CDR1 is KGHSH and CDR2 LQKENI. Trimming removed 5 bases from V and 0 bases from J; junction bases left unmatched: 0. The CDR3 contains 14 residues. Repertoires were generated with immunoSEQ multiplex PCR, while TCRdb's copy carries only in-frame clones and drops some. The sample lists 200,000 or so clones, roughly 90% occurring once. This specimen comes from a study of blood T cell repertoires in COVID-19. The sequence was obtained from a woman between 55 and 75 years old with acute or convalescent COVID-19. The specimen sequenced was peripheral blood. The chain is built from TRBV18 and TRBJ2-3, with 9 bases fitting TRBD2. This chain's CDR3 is CASSTSGSTDTQYF. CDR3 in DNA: TGTGCCAGCTCAACTAGCGGGAGCACAGATACGCAGTATTTT. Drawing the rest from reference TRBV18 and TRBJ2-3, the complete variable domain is NAGVMQNPRHLVRRRGQEARLRCSPMKGHSHVYWYRQLPEEGLKFMVYLQKENIIDESGMPKERFSAEFPKEGPSILRIQQVVRGDSAAYFCASSTSGSTDTQYFGPGTRLTVL.